These T cell receptor beta chains were read from a single sample in a study of blood T cell repertoires in COVID-19. TCRdb keeps only in-frame clones here, not all; method: immunoSEQ multiplex PCR. The sample contains some 130,000 clones, 80% to 90% of which appear only once. Material: PBMCs or T cells enriched from blood (not recorded which). The receptors here all came from a woman aged 50 to 60 who had recovered from COVID-19. Each CDR3 is given with its conserved first and last residue. A D gene is named only where the DNA matches it firmly. The listing skips clone size in some rows; elsewhere it reads once, few, many or a size class.

TRBD1 TRBJ1-2 NA TRBV4-3 CASSPVQGSGYTF TGCGCCAGCAGCCCCGTACAGGGGAGCGGCTACACCTTC
TRBD1 TRBJ2-7 NA TRBV30 CAWSVTGEGRQQYF TGTGCCTGGAGTGTTACAGGGGAAGGGCGGCAGCAGTACTTC
NA TRBJ2-7 NA TRBV19 CASSISTGTYEQYF TGTGCCAGTAGTATCTCAACGGGGACCTACGAGCAGTACTTC
TRBD2 TRBJ2-5 NA TRBV2 CASRPPSSGGQETQYF TGTGCCAGCAGACCCCCCTCTAGCGGGGGCCAAGAGACCCAGTACTTC
NA TRBJ1-2 NA TRBV12-3/TRBV12-4 CASSLQGNYGYTF TGTGCCAGCAGTTTACAGGGGAACTATGGCTACACCTTC
NA TRBJ2-5 NA TRBV3-1/TRBV3-2 CASSRADQETQYF TGTGCCAGCAGCCGAGCGGATCAAGAGACCCAGTACTTC
TRBD1 TRBJ2-2 NA TRBV18 CASSPDRGLTGELFF TGTGCCAGCTCACCGGACAGGGGTTTAACCGGGGAGCTGTTTTTT
TRBD1 TRBJ1-2 NA TRBV2 CASIQGVYGYTF TGTGCCAGTATCCAGGGGGTCTATGGCTACACCTTC
TRBD1 TRBJ2-7 NA TRBV2 CASTMTGALREQYF TGTGCCAGCACGATGACAGGGGCCTTGCGCGAGCAGTACTTC
TRBD1 TRBJ2-1 NA TRBV19 CASRSAGTGFYNEQFF TGTGCCAGTAGATCAGCCGGGACAGGTTTTTACAATGAGCAGTTCTTC
TRBD2 TRBJ2-7 NA TRBV11-3 CASSLSGGLSYEQYF TGTGCCAGCAGCCTAAGCGGGGGCCTTTCCTACGAGCAGTACTTC
NA TRBJ1-4 once TRBV18 CASSPTQKTNEKLFF TGTGCCAGCTCCCCAACACAGAAGACTAATGAAAAACTGTTTTTT
TRBD1 TRBJ1-5 NA TRBV7-2 CASSLGFGQGVQPQHF TGTGCCAGCAGCTTGGGCTTCGGACAGGGGGTTCAGCCCCAGCATTTT
NA TRBJ1-1 NA TRBV7-9 CASTDRNTEAFF TGTGCCAGCACCGACAGAAACACTGAAGCTTTCTTT
TRBD1 TRBJ1-2 NA TRBV29-1 CSVSEGAIGYTF TGCAGCGTGAGCGAGGGGGCGATCGGCTACACCTTC
TRBD1 TRBJ2-3 NA TRBV19 CASSSRTGDTQYF TGTGCCAGTAGTTCCCGGACAGGAGATACGCAGTATTTT
TRBD1 TRBJ1-1 NA TRBV4-1 CASSQGTGGGNTEAFF TGCGCCAGCAGCCAAGGGACAGGGGGAGGGAACACTGAAGCTTTCTTT
NA TRBJ2-4 NA TRBV7-9 CASTQPHTSGIQYF TGTGCCAGCACCCAACCCCATACTAGTGGCATTCAGTACTTC
NA TRBJ2-1 NA TRBV11-3 CASSFEVNEQFF TGTGCCAGCAGCTTTGAGGTCAATGAGCAGTTCTTC
TRBD2 TRBJ2-1 NA TRBV5-1 CASKTSGGVSKEFF TGCGCCAGCAAAACTAGCGGGGGGGTTTCAAAGGAGTTCTTC
NA TRBJ1-1 NA TRBV3-1/TRBV3-2 CASSQDRPRALEAFF TGTGCCAGCAGCCAAGATCGACCCAGGGCCCTAGAAGCTTTCTTT
NA TRBJ2-7 once TRBV27 CASRFGTPYEQYF TGTGCCAGCAGATTCGGGACTCCCTACGAGCAGTACTTC
NA TRBJ1-1 NA TRBV19 CASIERRQAFF TGTGCCAGTATTGAGAGGCGTCAAGCTTTCTTT
TRBD2 TRBJ2-3 NA TRBV7-9 CASSLGTLTSDRSTDTQYF TGTGCCAGCAGCTTAGGGACCCTGACTAGCGACCGTAGCACAGATACGCAGTATTTT
TRBD1 TRBJ2-7 NA TRBV18 CASSPTGTGGDEQYF TGTGCCAGCTCACCAACCGGGACAGGGGGGGACGAGCAGTACTTC
NA TRBJ1-2 NA TRBV7-3 CASSFTGLVDGYTF TGTGCCAGCAGCTTTACCGGGTTAGTGGATGGCTACACCTTC
TRBD1 TRBJ2-7 NA TRBV9 CASSPRPGGYEQYF TGTGCCAGCAGCCCGAGGCCAGGGGGCTACGAGCAGTACTTC
TRBD1 TRBJ1-5 NA TRBV27 CASSLFGQGTAVNQPQHF TGTGCCAGCAGTTTGTTCGGACAGGGGACCGCCGTCAATCAGCCCCAGCATTTT
TRBD1 TRBJ1-1 few TRBV18 CASSPGGQGTAFF TGTGCCAGCTCACCAGGGGGACAGGGGACGGCTTTCTTT
NA TRBJ2-7 NA TRBV19 CASSPSGRRGYYEQYF TGTGCCAGTAGTCCTTCTGGGAGGAGAGGTTACTACGAGCAGTACTTC
TRBD1 TRBJ1-2 NA TRBV10-2 CASSPQPRTGLGYTF TGCGCCAGCAGCCCCCAACCTCGGACAGGCCTGGGCTACACCTTC
TRBD1 TRBJ1-1 NA TRBV4-1 CASSHRGQNTEAFF TGCGCCAGCAGCCATAGGGGGCAGAACACTGAAGCTTTCTTT
NA TRBJ1-5 NA TRBV7-9 CASSPLLSNQPQHF TGTGCCAGCAGCCCCCTCCTCAGCAATCAGCCCCAGCATTTT
TRBD2 TRBJ2-3 NA TRBV7-2 CASSTRLAGGQDTQYF TGTGCCAGCAGCACCAGACTAGCGGGGGGACAAGATACGCAGTATTTT
TRBD1 TRBJ1-3 once TRBV20-1 CSASHLRRAGGFGNTIYF TGCAGTGCTAGTCACCTACGTAGGGCAGGGGGATTTGGAAACACCATATATTTT